The sequence of this TCR beta chain was determined in a study of blood T cell repertoires in COVID-19. About the study: T cells, B-cell-depleted T cells, or PBMCs provided the cDNA or gDNA that served as material.

Original data processing: Amplifying reference gene primers gave estimates of nucleated cell counts. The repertoire was sequenced with immunoSEQ multiplex PCR; TCRdb's copy has only in-frame clones and lacks some. V, J and clone size reflect that table, while D and trimming were determined from the DNA. The sample holds 90,000 to 100,000 clones; approximately 81% are singletons and the top ten take over 35%. J lost 2 bases, V lost 0 bases, and 2 bases had no gene match. CDR3 size: 15 residues. Germline assignment: CDR1 ENHRY and CDR2 SYGVKD. Sequencing was performed on peripheral blood. This receptor was identified in a man older than 75 with acute or convalescent COVID-19. The chain uses TRBV10-3 and TRBJ2-3, with TRBD2 identical over 7 bases. DNA of the CDR3: TGTGCCATCAGTGAGTCGGGACTAACCACAGATACGCAGTATTTT. Its translation: CAISESGLTTDTQYF.